These 18 T cell receptor beta chains share one sample of origin, sequenced in a study of identical twins. TCRdb used MiXCR to reprocess the 5' RACE reads, holding one entry per CDR3 protein. The data contain just under 650,000 distinct CDR3 sequences, 7% to 7.5% of them seen just once; the ten biggest clones take up 1.6%. This sample also appeared in a second study, on yellow fever vaccine responses in identical twins.

The sequenced sample consisted of PBMCs. Every receptor here comes from a young woman in good health.

This clonotype was detected many times. This chain connects TRBV6-1 to TRBJ1-2; tentatively, D is TRBD1 (6 bases). The CDR3 covers 15 residues. Germline V gene lookup returns CDR1 MNHNS and CDR2 SASEGT. Trimming took 3 bases from V and 3 from J, leaving 14 bases between them. The CDR3 DNA reads TGTGCCAGCAGTGACCGGGGAGGACAGTACTATGGCTACACCTTC. Amino acids: CASSDRGGQYYGYTF.

The J gene is TRBJ2-7, the V gene TRBV6-2 or TRBV6-3; TRBD1 agrees at 7 bases. Germline lookup yields CDR1 MNHEY and CDR2 SVGEGT. V was clipped by 5 bases and J by 4 bases; unmatched bases: 11. There are 15 residues in the CDR3. CDR3 protein: CASSLFAGGKYEQYF. The DNA for the CDR3 is TGTGCCAGCAGTCTGTTCGCAGGGGGAAAATACGAGCAGTACTTC.

This clonotype turned up a few times. The genes are TRBV7-9 and TRBJ1-2; D gene unclear. V lost 0 bases and J lost 8, with 7 bases in between. Germline V lookup: CDR1 SEHNR, CDR2 FQNEAQ (reference sequence). CDR3 length: 12 amino acids. CDR3 sequence reads: CASSLAADGYTF. The CDR3 region has the DNA TGTGCCAGCAGCTTAGCAGCAGACGGCTACACCTTC.

The CDR3 loop reads CASSAPLPRAKNIQYF. The DNA for the CDR3 is TGCGCCAGCAGCGCGCCCCTCCCTAGGGCCAAAAACATTCAGTACTTC. The chain is built from TRBV5-1 and TRBJ2-4, with unresolved D. CDR1 and CDR2 (germline): SGHRS, YFSETQ. The CDR3 extends over 16 amino acids. Trimming left V 4 bases short and J 1 base short, with 15 bases between.

A note on this clonotype: The junction does not match germline at one end; this may be a read error. In DNA, the CDR3 is TGTGCCACCAGCCAACGGACAGACACTCCGGAGACCCAGTACTTC. Its translation is CATSQRTDTPETQYF. The chain employs TRBV3-1 and TRBJ2-5, with a weak D call TRBD1 (6 bases). The V gene's germline CDR1 is LGHDT and CDR2 YNNKEL (reference sequence). The length of the CDR3 is 15 residues.

There are many counts of this clonotype. The V call is TRBV5-6, the J call TRBJ2-1; 12 nucleotides line up with TRBD2. The CDR3 consists of 12 residues. In germline, CDR1 is SGHDT, CDR2 YYEEEE. Trimming took 4 bases from V and 16 from J; bases not matched to a gene: 6. DNA for the CDR3: TGTGCCAGCAGCATAACTAGCGGGAGGTTATTCTTC. It is translated as CASSITSGRLFF.

This clonotype was counted many times. V and J are TRBV28 and TRBJ2-1; D gene uncertain. CDR1 is MDHEN and CDR2 is SYDVKM in the germline V gene. Trimming left V 3 bases short and J 8 bases short, with 5 bases between. The CDR3 sequence is 11 residues long. CDR3 DNA: TGTGCCAGCAGTTTCGATTATGAGCAGTTCTTC. This sequence encodes CASSFDYEQFF.

V and J are TRBV7-2 and TRBJ2-1; 12 bases agree with TRBD2. The CDR3 totals 16 residues. Germline values: CDR1 SGHTA, CDR2 FQGNSA. V lost 5 bases to trimming and J lost 8 bases; unmatched junction nucleotides: 10. The CDR3 reads CASSHSSGGAVHEQFF. The CDR3 DNA reads TGTGCCAGCAGCCACTCTAGCGGGGGGGCCGTCCATGAGCAGTTCTTC.

The chain has TRBV28 and TRBJ2-7; TRBD2 agrees at 8 bases. V dropped 5 bases and J dropped 0; count of bases not matched to a gene: 9. The CDR3 is 16 residues long. Germline V lookup: CDR1 MDHEN, CDR2 SYDVKM. CDR3 in DNA: TGTGCCAGCAGTCCCTCGGGGGGGGTACGCTCCTACGAGCAGTACTTC. Translation: CASSPSGGVRSYEQYF.

V is TRBV7-2 and J is TRBJ2-3; TRBD1 aligns across 7 bases. V lost 1 base to trimming and J lost 4 bases; unmatched junction nucleotides: 8. The germline V gene encodes CDR1 SGHTA and CDR2 FQGNSA. The CDR3 has 16 residues. CDR3 sequence (DNA): TGTGCCAGCAGCTTAGACAGTACAGGGGTTGCAGATACGCAGTATTTT. Its protein is CASSLDSTGVADTQYF. The full variable domain, in which reference TRBV7-2 and TRBJ2-3 provide the parts outside the CDR3, is GAGVSQSPSNKVTEKGKDVELRCDPISGHTALYWYRQSLGQGLEFLIYFQGNSAPDKSGLPSDRFSAERTGGSVSTLTIQRTQQEDSAVYLCASSLDSTGVADTQYFGPGTRLTVL.

This clonotype was counted ten times or more. This sequence joins TRBV5-1 and TRBJ2-7; 9 bases match TRBD1. The germline V gene has CDR1 SGHRS and CDR2 YFSETQ. The CDR3 runs 14 residues. Trimming removed 0 bases from V and 4 bases from J; junction bases left unmatched: 2. CDR3 region: CASSLVGQGYEQYV. CDR3 nucleotides: TGCGCCAGCAGCTTGGTGGGACAGGGTTACGAGCAGTACGTC.

This clonotype was counted many times. The rearrangement uses TRBV7-6 and TRBJ2-3; D might be TRBD2 (5 bases). The CDR3 extends over 13 amino acids. Germline V gene sequence: CDR1 SGHVS, CDR2 FNYEAQ. V was trimmed by 5 bases and J by 6 bases, leaving 12 bases between them. CDR3 DNA: TGTGCCAGCAGCCAACTGACTATGGATACGCAGTATTTT. Protein sequence: CASSQLTMDTQYF.

This clonotype was picked up many times. CDR3 in amino acids: CASSPREVNTEAFF. In nucleotides, the CDR3 is TGTGCCAGCTCACCCAGGGAAGTGAACACTGAAGCTTTCTTT. The gene calls are TRBV18 and TRBJ1-1; possibly TRBD1 for D (5 bases). The CDR3 has 14 residues. CDR1 and CDR2 (germline): KGHSH, LQKENI. V was clipped by 3 bases and J by 0 bases, with 8 bases between them.

The V call is TRBV20-1, the J call TRBJ1-6; D gene uncertain. The ends were cut back, 1 base at V and 8 bases at J, with 12 bases in the middle. The CDR3 has 14 residues. Germline V gene data show CDR1 as DFQATT and CDR2 as SNEGSKA (reference sequence). The CDR3 region has the DNA TGCAGTGCTAGAGTTCGTGCGGACCATTCACCCCTCCACTTT. Its translation is CSARVRADHSPLHF.

V gene TRBV18 combines with J gene TRBJ2-7; unclear D gene. Between the trimmed V and J ends, which lost 6 bases and 5 bases, there was a span of 14 bases. Germline V CDR1 and CDR2: KGHSH, LQKENI. The CDR3 is made up of 13 amino acids. This chain's CDR3 is CASSPLGQHEQYF. The CDR3, as DNA: TGTGCCAGCTCCCCTTTGGGCCAGCACGAGCAGTACTTC. The entire variable domain, with the rest obtained from reference TRBV18 and TRBJ2-7, is as follows: NAGVMQNPRHLVRRRGQEARLRCSPMKGHSHVYWYRQLPEEGLKFMVYLQKENIIDESGMPKERFSAEFPKEGPSILRIQQVVRGDSAAYFCASSPLGQHEQYFGPGTRLTVT.

This clonotype occurred a few times. The junction and the germline gene differ at one end; a read error may be behind it. This sequence joins TRBV24-1 and TRBJ2-1; 7 nucleotides align to TRBD1. This CDR3 comprises 12 residues. CDR1 and CDR2 (germline): KGHDR, SFDVKD. DNA for the CDR3: TGTGCCACCAGTGATCGGTCCCGGGACAGACACTTC. It translates to CATSDRSRDRHF.

This clonotype was seen a few times. The genes are TRBV27 and TRBJ2-7; TRBD2 aligns across 12 bases. V was pared by 6 bases and J by 3 bases, with 6 bases of the junction left unmatched. This CDR3 is built from 15 residues. Germline V lookup: CDR1 MNHEY, CDR2 SMNVEV (reference sequence). The CDR3 region is CASSPWTSGNYEQYV. The CDR3 nucleotides are TGTGCCAGCAGCCCTTGGACTAGCGGGAACTACGAGCAGTACGTC.

This clonotype was seen at least ten times. The chain has TRBV20-1 and TRBJ1-4; D remains unclear. CDR3 length: 13 amino acids. Germline V CDR1 and CDR2: DFQATT, SNEGSKA (reference sequence). Between the trimmed V and J ends, which lost 4 bases and 5 bases, there was a span of 11 bases. CDR3 sequence reads: CSAMEVINEKLFF. In DNA, the CDR3 is TGCAGTGCTATGGAGGTGATAAATGAAAAACTGTTTTTT.